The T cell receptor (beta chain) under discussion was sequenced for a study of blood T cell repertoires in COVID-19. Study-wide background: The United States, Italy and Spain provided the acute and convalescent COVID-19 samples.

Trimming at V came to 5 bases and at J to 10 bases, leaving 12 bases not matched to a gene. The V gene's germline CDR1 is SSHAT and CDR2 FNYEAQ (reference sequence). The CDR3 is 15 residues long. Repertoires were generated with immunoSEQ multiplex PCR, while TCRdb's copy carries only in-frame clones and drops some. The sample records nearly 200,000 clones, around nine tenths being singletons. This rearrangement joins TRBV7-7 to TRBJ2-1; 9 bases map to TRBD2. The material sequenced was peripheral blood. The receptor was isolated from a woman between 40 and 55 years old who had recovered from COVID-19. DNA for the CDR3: TGTGCCAGCAGCATGGCTAGCGGGGAGATTGGGGAGCAGTTCTTC. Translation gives CASSMASGEIGEQFF.